This T cell receptor (beta chain) comes out of a study of blood T cell repertoires in COVID-19. J was trimmed by 5 bases and V by 4 bases; bases with no gene match: 6. Germline CDR1 reads MNHNY; CDR2 reads SVGAGI (reference sequence). The CDR3 runs 14 residues. TCRdb's table, derived via immunoSEQ multiplex PCR, lists solely in-frame clones and lacks some. The sample carries around 99,000 clones, roughly 84% recorded once. The origin of this receptor is a woman aged 80 or older with active or convalescent COVID-19. The sequenced sample was peripheral blood. This chain connects TRBV6-6 to TRBJ1-1, with TRBD1 matching 8 bases. DNA of the CDR3: TGTGCCAGCAGTTTAGGACAGGGAAGGACTGAAGCTTTCTTT. This translates into CASSLGQGRTEAFF.